Presented here are 17 T cell receptor beta chains from one specimen sequenced in a study of cytomegalovirus exposure and HLA in healthy donors. In the PCR, 60 Vbeta and 13 Jbeta primers were used. TCRdb keeps only in-frame clones here, not all; method: immunoSEQ multiplex PCR. The sample includes under 250,000 clones, roughly 88% seen only once; the top ten take over 0.65%. Material for sequencing was PBMCs. The receptors were sampled from a boy aged 2 to 10 in good health and CMV-seronegative.

This clone has only a few counts. The germline gene is not matched at one end of the junction; a read error may be the cause. This chain links TRBV5-1 with TRBJ1-1; D unresolved. There are 12 residues in the CDR3. Germline lookup yields CDR1 SGHRS and CDR2 YFSETQ. The CDR3 is CASRRGQWKLVF. CDR3 bases: TGCGCCAGCAGACGCGGTCAGTGGAAGCTGGTCTTT.

The genes are TRBV25-1 and TRBJ2-1; TRBD1 is a possible D gene (5 bases). Germline V gene lookup returns CDR1 MGHDK and CDR2 SYGVNS. The CDR3 covers 15 residues. V gave up 2 bases and J gave up 4 bases, with 12 bases separating them. The CDR3 DNA is TGTGCCAGCAGTGAACTAGGGGAAGGGTACAATGAGCAGTTCTTC. It specifies CASSELGEGYNEQFF. Together with reference TRBV25-1 and TRBJ2-1, the CDR3 gives the full variable domain: EADIYQTPRYLVIGTGKKITLECSQTMGHDKMYWYQQDPGMELHLIHYSYGVNSTEKGDLSSESTVSRIRTEHFPLTLESARPSHTSQYLCASSELGEGYNEQFFGPGTRLTVL.

The chain joins TRBV7-6 to TRBJ1-5; 7 nucleotides line up with TRBD1. The CDR3 is made up of 17 amino acids. The germline V gene has CDR1 SGHVS and CDR2 FNYEAQ. Trimming cost V 5 bases and J 4 bases; bases outside gene matches: 14. CDR3 region: CASSPNPAGGLNQPQHF. The CDR3 nucleotides read TGTGCCAGCAGCCCGAACCCAGCAGGGGGGCTAAATCAGCCCCAGCATTTT. The full variable domain, its missing parts supplied by reference TRBV7-6 and TRBJ1-5, is GAGVSQSPRYKVTKRGQDVALRCDPISGHVSLYWYRQALGQGPEFLTYFNYEAQQDKSGLPNDRFSAERPEGSISTLTIQRTEQRDSAMYRCASSPNPAGGLNQPQHFGDGTRLSIL.

This chain joins TRBV5-6 and TRBJ2-4, with 8 bases lining up with TRBD1. The germline CDR1 and CDR2 sequences are SGHDT and YYEEEE. V dropped 0 bases and J dropped 3; count of bases not matched to a gene: 8. This CDR3 comprises 17 residues. The CDR3, as DNA: TGTGCCAGCAGCTTGGCCTTGGACAGGGTAGTCAAAAACATTCAGTACTTC. It is translated as CASSLALDRVVKNIQYF.

The chain employs TRBV28 and TRBJ2-7; no definite D call. The germline V gene has CDR1 MDHEN and CDR2 SYDVKM. Trimming took 2 bases from V and 2 from J, leaving 7 bases between them. This CDR3 contains 13 residues. The CDR3 reads CASSLTRAYEQYF. The CDR3 nucleotides are TGTGCCAGCAGTTTAACCCGGGCCTACGAGCAGTACTTC.

V usage is TRBV5-1 and J usage is TRBJ2-5; the D gene is possibly TRBD1 (6 bases). The V end lost 4 bases, the J end lost 1 base, and 11 bases lay between the germline ends. CDR3 length: 14 amino acids. CDR1 and CDR2 (germline): SGHRS, YFSETQ. CDR3 protein: CASSNTGFQETQYF. CDR3 DNA sequence: TGCGCCAGCAGCAATACAGGGTTCCAAGAGACCCAGTACTTC.

J is TRBJ2-7 and V is TRBV30; 9 positions agree with TRBD1. The J segment lost 3 bases and the V segment lost 3 bases, leaving 12 bases of the junction unmatched. The CDR3 runs 16 residues. CDR1 and CDR2 from the germline V gene are GTSNPN and SVGIG (reference sequence). CDR3 DNA: TGTGCCTGGAGCCGTGTATTGGGACAGGGAAGCTACGAGCAGTACTTC. This sequence encodes CAWSRVLGQGSYEQYF. Combining the CDR3 with reference TRBV30 and TRBJ2-7 gives the whole variable domain SQTIHQWPATLVQPVGSPLSLECTVEGTSNPNLYWYRQAAGRGLQLLFYSVGIGQISSEVPQNLSASRPQDRQFILSSKKLLLSDSGFYLCAWSRVLGQGSYEQYFGPGTRLTVT.

The chain is built from TRBV11-2 and TRBJ2-7, with D uncertain. CDR1 is SGHAT and CDR2 is FQNNGV in the germline V gene. V gave up 2 bases and J gave up 0 bases, with 5 bases separating them. CDR3 length: 13 residues. The CDR3 reads CASSLYYSYEQYF. For the CDR3, the DNA is TGTGCCAGCAGCTTATATTACTCCTACGAGCAGTACTTC.

The rearrangement links TRBV10-3 to TRBJ1-2; TRBD1 agrees at 11 bases. Germline CDR1 ENHRY, CDR2 SYGVKD. V lost 6 bases and J lost 7; bases outside the gene matches: 7. The CDR3 contains 14 residues. CDR3 nucleotides: TGTGCCATCAGGGCGGACAGGGGGCGCGGTGGCTACACCTTC. It specifies CAIRADRGRGGYTF.

This rearrangement joins TRBV6-6 to TRBJ1-4, with TRBD1 matching 8 bases. The CDR3 runs to 16 residues. J gave up 3 bases and V 7 bases, and 10 bases lay outside the gene matches. CDR1 and CDR2 (germline): MNHNY, SVGAGI (reference sequence). The DNA of the CDR3 is TGTGCCAGCAACGCCGGGACAGGCCTCTCTAATGAAAAACTGTTTTTT. Translating it yields CASNAGTGLSNEKLFF.

The rearrangement uses TRBV19 and TRBJ1-2, with 8 bases matching TRBD1. J gave up 8 bases and V 5 bases, and 10 bases lay outside the gene matches. The length of the CDR3 is 14 residues. The germline CDR1 and CDR2 sequences are LNHDA and SQIVND (reference sequence). In nucleotides, the CDR3 is TGTGCCAGTAGTGTACCGGACAGGGTGGAAGGCTACACCTTC. Amino acids: CASSVPDRVEGYTF.

The CDR3 nucleotides read TGTGCCAGCACTGCAGGGCAAGTAACGTATTTT. Translating it yields CASTAGQVTYF. The J gene is TRBJ2-3, the V gene TRBV27; a possible D gene is TRBD1 (5 bases). The germline V gene has CDR1 MNHEY and CDR2 SMNVEV (reference sequence). Trimming removed 7 bases from V and 14 bases from J, with 16 bases in between. The CDR3 totals 11 residues.

The CDR3 coding sequence is TGTGCCAGCAGCCGCCCCGCAGGGGTGAACACTGAAGCTTTCTTT. The encoded protein is CASSRPAGVNTEAFF. The chain combines TRBV7-9 with TRBJ1-1, with D perhaps matching TRBD1 (6 bases). Deletions cut 5 bases from V and 0 bases from J, with 13 bases between. Looked up from germline, CDR1 is SEHNR and CDR2 is FQNEAQ (reference sequence). This CDR3 has 15 residues. The variable domain in full, completed from reference TRBV7-9 and TRBJ1-1, reads DTGVSQNPRHKITKRGQNVTFRCDPISEHNRLYWYRQTLGQGPEFLTYFQNEAQLEKSRLLSDRFSAERPKGSFSTLEIQRTEQGDSAMYLCASSRPAGVNTEAFFGQGTRLTVV.

This clone was detected only a few times. The rearrangement uses TRBV5-1 and TRBJ1-1; D remains unclear. There are 13 residues in the CDR3. Trimming cost V 0 bases and J 4 bases, with 7 bases left between them. Germline CDR1 is SGHRS and CDR2 is YFSETQ. For the CDR3, the DNA is TGCGCCAGCAGCTTGGGGAGCCCCACTGAAGCTTTCTTT. Protein sequence: CASSLGSPTEAFF. The full variable domain, with the rest looked up from reference TRBV5-1 and TRBJ1-1, is KAGVTQTPRYLIKTRGQQVTLSCSPISGHRSVSWYQQTPGQGLQFLFEYFSETQRNKGNFPGRFSGRQFSNSRSEMNVSTLELGDSALYLCASSLGSPTEAFFGQGTRLTVV.

The chain recombines TRBV30 with TRBJ1-1, with D perhaps matching TRBD1 (5 bases). The CDR3 runs 14 residues. V was cut by 5 bases and J by 1 base, with 14 bases left in between. The germline V gene has CDR1 GTSNPN and CDR2 SVGIG (reference sequence). The CDR3, as DNA: TGTGCCTGGGGTTCCTCGACAGCGAACACTGAAGCTTTCTTT. As protein: CAWGSSTANTEAFF.

This clone was seen only a few times. This sequence joins TRBV4-1 and TRBJ2-2, with 10 bases identical to TRBD2. This CDR3 spans 17 amino acids. CDR1 and CDR2 from the germline V gene are MGHRA and YSYEKL. After removal of 3 bases from V and 6 bases from J, the junction contained 10 bases not matched to a gene. CDR3 amino acids: CASSHLLALAGAGELFF. The CDR3 nucleotides read TGCGCCAGCAGCCATTTACTCGCCCTAGCGGGAGCCGGGGAGCTGTTTTTT.

V usage is TRBV27 and J usage is TRBJ1-5, with 7 bases lining up with TRBD1. This CDR3 region has 16 residues. Per the germline V gene, CDR1 is MNHEY and CDR2 is SMNVEV (reference sequence). V was clipped by 3 bases and J by 1 base; unmatched bases: 6. CDR3 sequence reads: CASSFVGGRSNQPQHF. The CDR3, as DNA: TGTGCCAGCAGTTTCGTAGGGGGCCGAAGCAATCAGCCCCAGCATTTT.